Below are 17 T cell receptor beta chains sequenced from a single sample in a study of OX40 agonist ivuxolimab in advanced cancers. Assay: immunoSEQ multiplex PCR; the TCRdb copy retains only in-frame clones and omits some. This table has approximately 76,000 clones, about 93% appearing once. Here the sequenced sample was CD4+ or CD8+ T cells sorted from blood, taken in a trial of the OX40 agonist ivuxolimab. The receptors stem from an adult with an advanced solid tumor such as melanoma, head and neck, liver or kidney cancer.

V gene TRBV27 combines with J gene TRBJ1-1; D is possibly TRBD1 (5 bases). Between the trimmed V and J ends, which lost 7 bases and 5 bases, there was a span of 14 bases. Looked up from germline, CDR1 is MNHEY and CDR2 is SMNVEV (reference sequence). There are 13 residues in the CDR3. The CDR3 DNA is TGTGCCAGCAAACCGGGGCTGGGGACTGAAGCTTTCTTT. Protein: CASKPGLGTEAFF.

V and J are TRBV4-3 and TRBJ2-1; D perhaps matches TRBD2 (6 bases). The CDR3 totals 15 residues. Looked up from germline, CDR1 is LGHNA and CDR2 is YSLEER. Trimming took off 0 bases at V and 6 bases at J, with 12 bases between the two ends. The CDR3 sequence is CASSQDGGGINEQFF. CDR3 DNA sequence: TGCGCCAGCAGCCAAGATGGAGGCGGGATCAATGAGCAGTTCTTC.

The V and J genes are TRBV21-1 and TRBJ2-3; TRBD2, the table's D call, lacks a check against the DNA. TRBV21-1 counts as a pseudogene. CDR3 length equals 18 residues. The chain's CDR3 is CASRNGPGLARNRNTQYF. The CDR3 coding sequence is TGTGCCAGCAGAAACGGCCCCGGACTAGCCCGTAACCGGAATACGCAGTATTTT.

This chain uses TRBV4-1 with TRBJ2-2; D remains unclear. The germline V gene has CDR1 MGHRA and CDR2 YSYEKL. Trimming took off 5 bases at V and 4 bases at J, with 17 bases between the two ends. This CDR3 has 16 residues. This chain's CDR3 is CASSEKGNGPTGELFF. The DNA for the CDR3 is TGCGCCAGCAGCGAAAAAGGGAACGGGCCCACCGGGGAGCTGTTTTTT.

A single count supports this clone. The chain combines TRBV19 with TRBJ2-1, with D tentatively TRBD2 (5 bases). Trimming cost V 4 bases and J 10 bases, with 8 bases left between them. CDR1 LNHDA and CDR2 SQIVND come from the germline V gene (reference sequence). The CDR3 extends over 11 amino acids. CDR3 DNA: TGTGCCAGTAGTACGCTAGCCGAGCAGTTCTTC. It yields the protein CASSTLAEQFF.

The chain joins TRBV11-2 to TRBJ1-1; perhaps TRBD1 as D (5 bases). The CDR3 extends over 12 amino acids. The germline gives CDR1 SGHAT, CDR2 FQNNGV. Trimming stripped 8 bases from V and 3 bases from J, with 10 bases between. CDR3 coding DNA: TGTGCCAGCGCGCGGGGGTACACTGAAGCTTTCTTT. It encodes CASARGYTEAFF.

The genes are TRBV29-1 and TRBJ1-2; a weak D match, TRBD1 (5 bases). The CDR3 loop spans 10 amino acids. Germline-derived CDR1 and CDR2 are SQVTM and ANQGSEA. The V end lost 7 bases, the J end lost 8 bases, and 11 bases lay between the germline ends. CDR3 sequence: CSAKGRGYTF. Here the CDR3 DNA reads TGCAGCGCTAAGGGACGCGGCTACACCTTC.

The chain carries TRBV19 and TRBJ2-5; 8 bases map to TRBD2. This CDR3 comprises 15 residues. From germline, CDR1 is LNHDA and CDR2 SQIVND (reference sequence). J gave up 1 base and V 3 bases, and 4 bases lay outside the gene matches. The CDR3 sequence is CASSILGGAQETQYF. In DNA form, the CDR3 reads TGTGCCAGTAGTATTCTCGGGGGGGCCCAAGAGACCCAGTACTTC.

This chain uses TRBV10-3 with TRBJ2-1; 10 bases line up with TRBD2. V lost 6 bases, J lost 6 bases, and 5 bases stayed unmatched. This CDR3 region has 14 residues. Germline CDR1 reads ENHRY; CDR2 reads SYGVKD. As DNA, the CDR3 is TGTGCCATCAGCGGGACTAGCGTGGGCAATGAGCAGTTCTTC. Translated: CAISGTSVGNEQFF.

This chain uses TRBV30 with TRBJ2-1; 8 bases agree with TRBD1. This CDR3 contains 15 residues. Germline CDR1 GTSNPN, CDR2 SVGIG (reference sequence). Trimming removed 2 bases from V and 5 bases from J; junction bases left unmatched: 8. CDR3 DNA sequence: TGTGCCTGGAGTACCCGGACAGGGAATGACAATGAGCAGTTCTTC. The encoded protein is CAWSTRTGNDNEQFF.

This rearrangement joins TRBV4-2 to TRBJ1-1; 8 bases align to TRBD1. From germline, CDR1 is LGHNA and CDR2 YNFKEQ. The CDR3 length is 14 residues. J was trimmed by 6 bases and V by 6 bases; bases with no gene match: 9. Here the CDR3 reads CASRPQGGGAEAFF. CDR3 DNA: TGTGCCAGCAGACCACAGGGGGGAGGCGCTGAAGCTTTCTTT.

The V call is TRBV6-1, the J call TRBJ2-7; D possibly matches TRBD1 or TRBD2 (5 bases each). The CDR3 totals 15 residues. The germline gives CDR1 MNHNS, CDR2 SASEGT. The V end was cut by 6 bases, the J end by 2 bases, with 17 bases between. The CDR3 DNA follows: TGTGCCAGCAGCCCTCGAGGGGACCGAGCCTACGAGCAGTACTTC. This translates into CASSPRGDRAYEQYF.

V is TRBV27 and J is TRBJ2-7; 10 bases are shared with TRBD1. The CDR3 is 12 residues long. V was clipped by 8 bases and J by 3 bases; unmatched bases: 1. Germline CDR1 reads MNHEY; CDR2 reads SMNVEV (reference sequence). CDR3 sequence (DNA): TGTGCCAGCGGGGACAGGGGCTACGAGCAGTACTTC. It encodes CASGDRGYEQYF.

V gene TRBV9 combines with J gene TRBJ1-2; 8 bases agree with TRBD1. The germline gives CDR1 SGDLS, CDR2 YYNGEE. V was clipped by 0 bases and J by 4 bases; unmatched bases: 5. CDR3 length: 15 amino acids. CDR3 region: CASSVDQGAGYGYTF. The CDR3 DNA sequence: TGTGCCAGCAGCGTAGATCAGGGGGCGGGCTATGGCTACACCTTC. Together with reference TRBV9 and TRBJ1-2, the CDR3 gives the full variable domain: DSGVTQTPKHLITATGQRVTLRCSPRSGDLSVYWYQQSLDQGLQFLIQYYNGEERAKGNILERFSAQQFPDLHSELNLSSLELGDSALYFCASSVDQGAGYGYTFGSGTRLTVV.

This CDR3 reads CASSYNIWDRGRETQYF. The CDR3 nucleotides read TGTGCCAGCAGTTACAACATTTGGGACAGGGGTAGGGAGACCCAGTACTTC. The chain uses TRBV7-6 and TRBJ2-5; 10 bases line up with TRBD1. Germline lookup yields CDR1 SGHVS and CDR2 FNYEAQ. Unmatched junction bases numbered 15, after V lost 6 bases and J lost 5 bases. CDR3 length: 17 residues.

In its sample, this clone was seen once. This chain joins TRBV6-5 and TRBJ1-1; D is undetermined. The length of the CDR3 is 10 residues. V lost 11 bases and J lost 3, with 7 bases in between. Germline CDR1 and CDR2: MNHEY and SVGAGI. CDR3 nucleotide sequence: TGTGCCGCCGAGGACACTGAAGCTTTCTTT. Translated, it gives CAAEDTEAFF.

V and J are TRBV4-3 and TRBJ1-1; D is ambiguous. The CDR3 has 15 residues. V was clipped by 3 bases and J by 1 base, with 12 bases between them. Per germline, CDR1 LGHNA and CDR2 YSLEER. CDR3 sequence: CASSHGDGGNTEAFF. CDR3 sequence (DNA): TGCGCCAGCAGCCATGGAGACGGAGGGAACACTGAAGCTTTCTTT.